The 2 T cell receptor beta chains in this list originate from one sample, sequenced in a study of OX40 agonist ivuxolimab in advanced cancers. TCRdb's copy holds only in-frame clones and misses some; the assay was immunoSEQ multiplex PCR. The table includes tens of thousands of clones, about 91% detected once. The specimen was CD4+ or CD8+ T cells sorted from blood, collected in a trial of the OX40 agonist ivuxolimab. The receptors were sampled from an adult with an advanced solid tumor such as melanoma, head and neck, liver or kidney cancer.

This chain links TRBV10-2 with TRBJ1-5, with D uncertain. CDR3 length: 12 amino acids. Deletions cut 7 bases from V and 5 bases from J, with 9 bases between. CDR1 is WSHSY, CDR2 SAAADI, per germline. CDR3 loop: CASTEGDQPQHF. DNA for the CDR3: TGCGCCAGCACTGAAGGTGATCAGCCCCAGCATTTT.

There are a few counts of this clone. The chain recombines TRBV2 with TRBJ1-2; D possibly corresponds to TRBD1 (6 bases). V shed 1 base and J shed 3 bases, with 12 bases lying between them. There are 15 residues in the CDR3. CDR1 is SNHLY and CDR2 is FYNNEI in the germline V gene. CDR3 amino acids: CASSEGGGGYYGYTF. As DNA, the CDR3 is TGTGCCAGCAGTGAAGGAGGGGGGGGATACTATGGCTACACCTTC.